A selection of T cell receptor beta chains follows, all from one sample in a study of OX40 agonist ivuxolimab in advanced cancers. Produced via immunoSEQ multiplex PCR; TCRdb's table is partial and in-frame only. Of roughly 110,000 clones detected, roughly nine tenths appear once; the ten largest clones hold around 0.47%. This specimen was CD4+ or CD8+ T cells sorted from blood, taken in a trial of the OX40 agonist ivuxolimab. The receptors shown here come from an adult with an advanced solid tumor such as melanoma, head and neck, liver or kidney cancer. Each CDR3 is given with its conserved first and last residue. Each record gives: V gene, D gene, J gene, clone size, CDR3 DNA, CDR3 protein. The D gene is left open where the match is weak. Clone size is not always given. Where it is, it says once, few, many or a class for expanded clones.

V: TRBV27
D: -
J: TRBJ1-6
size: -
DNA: TGTGCCAGCAGTCCACAGGATCGAATCTATAATTCACCCCTCCACTTT
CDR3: CASSPQDRIYNSPLHF

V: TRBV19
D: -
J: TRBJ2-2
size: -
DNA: TGTGCCAGTAGCCATGAGGGACGGTGGAACACCGGGGAGCTGTTTTTT
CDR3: CASSHEGRWNTGELFF

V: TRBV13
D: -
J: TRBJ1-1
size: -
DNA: TGTGCCAGCCGTCTCGGGGATAGGAACACTGAAGCTTTCTTT
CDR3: CASRLGDRNTEAFF

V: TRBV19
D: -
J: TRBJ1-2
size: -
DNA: TGTGCCAGTAGTAAGGGGTCCTCCGCGGGTAGCTACACCTTC
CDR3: CASSKGSSAGSYTF

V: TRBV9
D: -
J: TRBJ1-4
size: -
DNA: TGTGCCAGCAGCGATGAAGTAAATGAAAAACTGTTTTTT
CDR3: CASSDEVNEKLFF

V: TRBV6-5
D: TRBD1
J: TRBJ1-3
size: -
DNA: TGTGCCAGCAGGCGACAGGGAGTTGGTGGAAACACCATATATTTT
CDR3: CASRRQGVGGNTIYF

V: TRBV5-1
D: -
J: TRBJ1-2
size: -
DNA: TGCGCCAGCAGCACGGACGGGCCCTATGGCTACACCTTC
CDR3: CASSTDGPYGYTF

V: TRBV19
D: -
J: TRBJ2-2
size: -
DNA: TGTGCCAGTAAGGGAAGTGTTCGGGCCCCCGGGGAGCTGTTTTTT
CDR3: CASKGSVRAPGELFF

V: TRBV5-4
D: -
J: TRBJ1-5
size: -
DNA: TGTGCCAGCAGCCCTCAAGGGGGAGAAGCCCAGCATTTT
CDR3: CASSPQGGEAQHF

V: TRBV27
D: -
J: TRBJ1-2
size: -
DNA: TGTGCCAGCAGTTTAGGAGCAGGGTTCGGATACACCTTC
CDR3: CASSLGAGFGYTF

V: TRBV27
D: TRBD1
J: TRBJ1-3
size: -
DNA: TGTGCCAGCAGCCTGGACAGGGCCGCTGGAAACACCATATATTTT
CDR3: CASSLDRAAGNTIYF

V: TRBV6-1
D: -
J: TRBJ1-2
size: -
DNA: TGTGCCAGCACTCCGGGACACGTTTATGGCTACACCTTC
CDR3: CASTPGHVYGYTF

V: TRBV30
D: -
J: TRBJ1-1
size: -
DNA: TGTGCCTGGAGTCTCTTAGGGCGCGGCACTGAAGCTTTCTTT
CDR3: CAWSLLGRGTEAFF

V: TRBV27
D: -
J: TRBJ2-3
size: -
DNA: TGTGCCAGCAGTAGACCTAGCACAGATACGCAGTATTTT
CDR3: CASSRPSTDTQYF

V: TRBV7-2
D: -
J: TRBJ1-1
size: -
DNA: TGTGCCAGCAGCTTCGGACACGGGACGGACGAAGCTTTCTTT
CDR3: CASSFGHGTDEAFF

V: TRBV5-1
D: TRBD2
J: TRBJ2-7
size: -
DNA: TGCGCCAGCAGCTTGGGGCTAGCGGGGGGGCGGATGCCGTCCTACGAGCAGTACTTC
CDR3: CASSLGLAGGRMPSYEQYF

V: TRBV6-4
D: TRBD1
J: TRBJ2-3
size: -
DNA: TGTGCCAGCAGCCTGGGACAGGGGCGAGATACGCAGTATTTT
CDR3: CASSLGQGRDTQYF

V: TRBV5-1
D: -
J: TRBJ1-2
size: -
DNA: TGCGCCAGCAGCTTGATCTCAGGGCTAGATGGCTACACCTTC
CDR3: CASSLISGLDGYTF

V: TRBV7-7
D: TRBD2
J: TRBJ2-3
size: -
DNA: TGTGCCAGCAGCTTGGGGCTAGCGGGGAGCACAGATACGCAGTATTTT
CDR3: CASSLGLAGSTDTQYF

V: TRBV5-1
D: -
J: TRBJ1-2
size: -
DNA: TGCGCCAGCAGCTTGGGTGGGACCTATGGCTACACCTTC
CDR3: CASSLGGTYGYTF

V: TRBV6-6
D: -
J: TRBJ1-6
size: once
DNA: TGTGCCAGCACCCCGGAGGGGAGCTCCTATAATTCACCCCTCCACTTT
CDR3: CASTPEGSSYNSPLHF

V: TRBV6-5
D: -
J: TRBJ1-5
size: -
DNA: TGTGCCAGCAGTTACGAGGGGCAGTATCAGCCCCAGCATTTT
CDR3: CASSYEGQYQPQHF

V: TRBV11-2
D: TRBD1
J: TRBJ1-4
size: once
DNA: TGTGCCAGCAGTACCGGGACAGCTAATGAAAAACTGTTTTTT
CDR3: CASSTGTANEKLFF

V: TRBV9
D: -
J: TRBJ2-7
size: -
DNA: TGTGCCAGCAGCGTAGAGGGGATCTCCTACGAGCAGTACTTC
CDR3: CASSVEGISYEQYF

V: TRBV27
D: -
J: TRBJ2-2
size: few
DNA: TGTGCCAGCAGGGGAGTAGCCGGGGAGCTGTTTTTT
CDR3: CASRGVAGELFF

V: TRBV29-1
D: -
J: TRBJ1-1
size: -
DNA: TGCAGCGTTGAAGATAGGAACACTGAAGCTTTCTTT
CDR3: CSVEDRNTEAFF

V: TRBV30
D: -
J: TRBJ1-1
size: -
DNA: TGTGCCTGGAGCCCTGGCAGGCGGAGGGCTTTCTTT
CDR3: CAWSPGRRRAFF